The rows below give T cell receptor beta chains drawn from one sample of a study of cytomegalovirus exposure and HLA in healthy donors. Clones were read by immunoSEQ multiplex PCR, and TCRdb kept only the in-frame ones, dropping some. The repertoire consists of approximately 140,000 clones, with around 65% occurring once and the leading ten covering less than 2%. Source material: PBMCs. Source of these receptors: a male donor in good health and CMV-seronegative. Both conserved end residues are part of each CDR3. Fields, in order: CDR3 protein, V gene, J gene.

CDR3 protein: CASSEGQGAREQYF
V gene: TRBV2
J gene: TRBJ2-7

CDR3 protein: CAWTPSSYNEQFF
V gene: TRBV30
J gene: TRBJ2-1

CDR3 protein: CPSSLAVGKVTEAFF
V gene: TRBV5-1
J gene: TRBJ1-1

CDR3 protein: CASSPDRDSYQETQYF
V gene: TRBV28
J gene: TRBJ2-5

CDR3 protein: CATAAGGSNEQFF
V gene: TRBV15
J gene: TRBJ2-1

CDR3 protein: CATSRDLSADIQYF
V gene: TRBV15
J gene: TRBJ2-4

CDR3 protein: CASSLSLSTGLRDTQYF
V gene: TRBV27
J gene: TRBJ2-3

CDR3 protein: CASSGPPGGSGEQYF
V gene: TRBV25-1
J gene: TRBJ2-7

CDR3 protein: CASSPRDMREKLFF
V gene: TRBV6-6
J gene: TRBJ1-4

CDR3 protein: CASSPGLAGGGGETQYF
V gene: TRBV7-7
J gene: TRBJ2-5

CDR3 protein: CSSSSNRVLSTDTQYF
V gene: TRBV7-9
J gene: TRBJ2-3

CDR3 protein: CASSGGQFPYEQYF
V gene: TRBV28
J gene: TRBJ2-7

CDR3 protein: CASNQEDRGIADTQYF
V gene: TRBV4-1
J gene: TRBJ2-3

CDR3 protein: CASSLGGPNTEAFF
V gene: TRBV5-4
J gene: TRBJ1-1

CDR3 protein: CASSQVPFPGIAFF
V gene: TRBV4-1
J gene: TRBJ1-1

CDR3 protein: CASSLVSGTSYTF
V gene: TRBV5-1
J gene: TRBJ1-2

CDR3 protein: CASDRGLRSSYEQYF
V gene: TRBV2
J gene: TRBJ2-7

CDR3 protein: CASSVTGAGGPSDTQYF
V gene: TRBV9
J gene: TRBJ2-3

CDR3 protein: CAWRWSTEAFF
V gene: TRBV30
J gene: TRBJ1-1

CDR3 protein: CAISPTETNTGELFF
V gene: TRBV10-3
J gene: TRBJ2-2

CDR3 protein: CASSLGTDYNEQFF
V gene: TRBV27
J gene: TRBJ2-1

CDR3 protein: CASCRDFAGELFF
V gene: TRBV4-2
J gene: TRBJ2-2

CDR3 protein: CASSFGGGNEQFF
V gene: TRBV7-7
J gene: TRBJ2-1

CDR3 protein: CASSIPGLAGSGANVLTF
V gene: TRBV7-9
J gene: TRBJ2-6